Listed below are T cell receptor beta chains from one sample, sequenced in a study of vaccination and CD4 T cells after COVID-19. TCRdb reprocessed the PCR reads with MiXCR, giving one entry per CDR3 protein. Among around 20,000 distinct CDR3 sequences, approximately 49% were seen once, and the ten largest hold about 4.9%. Their target antigens are unknown. The sample comprised CD4+ T cells from blood, cultured in vitro. The source of these receptors is a human donor who had recovered from COVID-19. CDR3s include the opening cysteine and the closing phenylalanine or tryptophan. A D gene is named only where the DNA matches it firmly. Some rows have no size entry. The others give once, few or many, or a class for an expanded clone.

cdr3_nt,cdr3_aa,clone_size,v_call,j_call,d_call
TGTGCCAGCAGCACCTCCTTCTACCCAAACACCGGGGAGCTGTTTTTT,CASSTSFYPNTGELFF,-,TRBV6-1,TRBJ2-2,-
TGTGCCAGCAGCCCCCAAGCGGGAGTGGGAGAGACCCAGTACTTC,CASSPQAGVGETQYF,-,TRBV7-9,TRBJ2-5,TRBD2
TGTGCCAGCAGTTCCGGGGGTGCGGGCTATGGCTACACCTTC,CASSSGGAGYGYTF,-,TRBV6-5,TRBJ1-2,-
TGTGCCAGCAGGACCGGGACGGCGAACACCGGGGAGCTGTTTTTT,CASRTGTANTGELFF,-,TRBV12-3/TRBV12-4,TRBJ2-2,-
TGTGCCTGGAGTGAGGGACTAGCGGGAGGGCAGGGGCAGACCCAGTACTTC,CAWSEGLAGGQGQTQYF,few,TRBV30,TRBJ2-5,TRBD2
TGCGCCAGCAGCCAAGTTCCGCTATTGAACACTGAAGCTTTCTTT,CASSQVPLLNTEAFF,-,TRBV4-1,TRBJ1-1,-
TGCAGTGCTAGGTGGTCGAACACCGGGGAGCTGTTTTTT,CSARWSNTGELFF,few,TRBV20-1,TRBJ2-2,-
TGTGCCAGCAGCTACCTGGGGGGGCAGGGCTACACCTTC,CASSYLGGQGYTF,-,TRBV7-2,TRBJ1-2,-
TGTGCCAGCAGGGCTAGGGAACAGGGATCGTGGGAGCAGTACTTC,CASRAREQGSWEQYF,-,TRBV2,TRBJ2-7,-
TGTGCCACCAGCTCGATGGGTGGGGGGAAGACAGATACGCAGTATTTT,CATSSMGGGKTDTQYF,few,TRBV15,TRBJ2-3,-
TGTGCCTGGAGTGTAGACAGGGGGAGGGATGGCTACACCTTC,CAWSVDRGRDGYTF,few,TRBV30,TRBJ1-2,TRBD1
TGTGCCAGCAGCCTTGGGCCGGCGGGCGCTGAAGCTTTCTTT,CASSLGPAGAEAFF,-,TRBV2,TRBJ1-1,-
TGTGCCAGCAGTGAACCGGGACTTATGGGCGGCATTCAGTACTTC,CASSEPGLMGGIQYF,-,TRBV2,TRBJ2-4,-
TGCAGCGTTCAGGGACAGAATCAGCCCCAGCATTTT,CSVQGQNQPQHF,once,TRBV29-1,TRBJ1-5,TRBD1
TGTGCCAGCAGCTTAGATCGGGGGGGTGGGCACAATGAGCAGTTCTTC,CASSLDRGGGHNEQFF,-,TRBV7-8,TRBJ2-1,TRBD2
TGCAGCGTTGAAGAGGTCGCACAGGGAGATGGCTACACCTTC,CSVEEVAQGDGYTF,-,TRBV29-1,TRBJ1-2,-
TGTGCCAGCAGCTTATACTCTCGGAGTGATTCACCCCTCCACTTT,CASSLYSRSDSPLHF,-,TRBV11-3,TRBJ1-6,-
TGTGCCAGCAGCAGTTACAGGGGCGGCGGGGAGCTGTTTTTT,CASSSYRGGGELFF,-,TRBV11-3,TRBJ2-2,TRBD1
TGTGCCAGCAGCATGGGACACCACTACGAGCAGTACTTC,CASSMGHHYEQYF,once,TRBV11-3,TRBJ2-7,-
TGTGCCAGCAGCTTACTCCGGGGGAAGGGGGCGCTGGTGACCCAGTACTTC,CASSLLRGKGALVTQYF,once,TRBV11-2,TRBJ2-5,-
TGTGTCAGCAGCAGAGACTCGCAAGAGACCCAGTACTTC,CVSSRDSQETQYF,-,TRBV2,TRBJ2-5,-
TGTGCCAGTAGCTCACCCAGGGACAGGGGCCTACAGCAGTTCTTC,CASSSPRDRGLQQFF,-,TRBV19,TRBJ2-1,TRBD1
TGTGCCACCAGTGATTTGGACACCAGCTACACCTTC,CATSDLDTSYTF,-,TRBV24-1,TRBJ1-2,-
TGTGCCAGCAGCTTTGGGACAGCCCAAGAGACCCAGTACTTC,CASSFGTAQETQYF,once,TRBV7-6,TRBJ2-5,TRBD1
TGTGCCAGCAGGCGAAACATGAACACCGGGGAGCTGTTTTTT,CASRRNMNTGELFF,-,TRBV7-2,TRBJ2-2,-
TGTGCCAGCAGTAATCGAGCCTGGCAGGGTGGCTACACCTTC,CASSNRAWQGGYTF,-,TRBV6-2/TRBV6-3,TRBJ1-2,-
TGTGCCAGCAGCAACCAGAAATCGGGGGGCTATGGCTACACCTTC,CASSNQKSGGYGYTF,-,TRBV11-3,TRBJ1-2,-
TGTGCCAGCAGCTTAAATTCGGGCCCGACCTCTGGAAACACCATATATTTT,CASSLNSGPTSGNTIYF,few,TRBV7-2,TRBJ1-3,-
TGTGCCAGCAGCGCGCGCACCCTGAACGAGCAGTACTTC,CASSARTLNEQYF,-,TRBV7-9,TRBJ2-7,-
TGTGCCAGCAGTGAAAGGGGTCCCGGAGACTATGGCTACACCTTC,CASSERGPGDYGYTF,-,TRBV6-1,TRBJ1-2,-
TGTGCCACCAGCTTTGGACTAGCGGGAGGGCCAGCCTGGTCAGATACGCAGTATTTT,CATSFGLAGGPAWSDTQYF,-,TRBV15,TRBJ2-3,TRBD2
TGTGCCAGCAGCCGGGAAAGCAATCAGCCCCAGCATTTT,CASSRESNQPQHF,-,TRBV11-2,TRBJ1-5,-
TGTGCCATCTCCGGTGACTATGGCTACACCTTC,CAISGDYGYTF,few,TRBV10-3,TRBJ1-2,-
TGTGCCAGTAGTGCCCTACAGGGACAGGGGCATCAGCCCCAGCATTTT,CASSALQGQGHQPQHF,-,TRBV19,TRBJ1-5,TRBD1
TGTGCCAGCAGCCCCCGGACAGGGGCGCTGAACACTGAAGCTTTCTTT,CASSPRTGALNTEAFF,few,TRBV7-2,TRBJ1-1,TRBD1
TGTGCCAGCAGGGAGGGGGACCGGCGCAATCAGCCCCAGCATTTT,CASREGDRRNQPQHF,-,TRBV2,TRBJ1-5,-
TGTGCCAGCACCCCCAGGGGGGGGCAGCCCCAGCATTTT,CASTPRGGQPQHF,-,TRBV6-2/TRBV6-3,TRBJ1-5,TRBD1
TGTGCCAGCTCACCTGTGACGGACGGTAGTTTATATGGCTACACCTTC,CASSPVTDGSLYGYTF,-,TRBV18,TRBJ1-2,-
TGTGCCAGTAGTACGGGGCCCCCCACAGATACGCAGTATTTT,CASSTGPPTDTQYF,few,TRBV19,TRBJ2-3,-
TGTGCCAGCCGTCAAGCGGCAGGTCGTACTGAAGCTTTCTTT,CASRQAAGRTEAFF,few,TRBV19,TRBJ1-1,-
TGTGCCAGCAGCCCCAGAGGGCCAGGGGGCGGCGGGGAGCTGTTTTTT,CASSPRGPGGGGELFF,-,TRBV7-2,TRBJ2-2,TRBD1
TGTGCCAGCAGTTTAGGACTGAACCCGAATTCACCCCTCCACTTT,CASSLGLNPNSPLHF,few,TRBV6-5,TRBJ1-6,-
TGTGCCAGCAGTTTCGGGGGAACTAATGAAAAACTGTTTTTT,CASSFGGTNEKLFF,-,TRBV6-5,TRBJ1-4,-
TGTGCCAGCAGCCCCTTGCCGGGACAGGGGGTTGAGACCCAGTACTTC,CASSPLPGQGVETQYF,few,TRBV7-8,TRBJ2-5,TRBD1
TGTGCCAGCAAAACAACTAGCGGGGGGCCAACCTACAATGAGCAGTTCTTC,CASKTTSGGPTYNEQFF,few,TRBV6-1,TRBJ2-1,TRBD2
TGTGCCTGGAGTAGGGGCGGGAGTCGGATGGAGACCCAGTACTTC,CAWSRGGSRMETQYF,-,TRBV30,TRBJ2-5,TRBD2
TGTGCCAGTATCGCGGCTAGCGGGAGGTCTGGGGCCAACGTCCTGACTTTC,CASIAASGRSGANVLTF,-,TRBV19,TRBJ2-6,TRBD2
TGTGCCATCAGCGATGGGACCGCGGATAATTCACCCCTCCACTTT,CAISDGTADNSPLHF,-,TRBV10-3,TRBJ1-6,-
TGTGCCATCAGTGAGGGGGAGGTGAGGCGGGAGGGCTACGAGCAGTACTTC,CAISEGEVRREGYEQYF,-,TRBV10-3,TRBJ2-7,TRBD2
TGTGCCACCGGCCGGGACCAACACTACGAGCAGTACTTC,CATGRDQHYEQYF,-,TRBV10-3,TRBJ2-7,-
TGTGCCAGTAGGGCGGGACAGAGCTCCTACGAGCAGTACTTC,CASRAGQSSYEQYF,once,TRBV2,TRBJ2-7,-
TGCGCCAGCAGCCAAGAGAGATTAGGCGGTTCCTATAATTCACCCCTCCACTTT,CASSQERLGGSYNSPLHF,-,TRBV4-1,TRBJ1-6,-
TGTGCCACCGAGACGGGAGTCGCAGAGACCCAGTACTTC,CATETGVAETQYF,-,TRBV10-3,TRBJ2-5,-
TGTGCCAGCAGCTCAAGGGTAACTGAAGCTTTCTTT,CASSSRVTEAFF,-,TRBV7-9,TRBJ1-1,-
TGTGCCAGCAGCTTCGACAGGGCCGGCTACACCTTC,CASSFDRAGYTF,few,TRBV11-2,TRBJ1-2,TRBD1
TGTGCTAGCAGCTCGGGACTAGCGGGGACAGATACGCAGTATTTT,CASSSGLAGTDTQYF,-,TRBV7-7,TRBJ2-3,TRBD2
TGTGCCATCAGTGAGGGACAGGGGGGGAGTCAGCCCCAGCATTTT,CAISEGQGGSQPQHF,-,TRBV10-3,TRBJ1-5,TRBD1
TGTGCCAGCATGGAATCCCAGCCCCAGCATTTT,CASMESQPQHF,-,TRBV6-4,TRBJ1-5,-
TGTGCCACCAGTGGCACTAGCGGGAGTCCAGATACGCAGTATTTT,CATSGTSGSPDTQYF,few,TRBV24-1,TRBJ2-3,TRBD2